This T cell receptor beta chain was retrieved from a study of regulatory T cells in long-lasting Graves disease. Construction of the TCR beta libraries employed iRepertoire HTBI primers in conjunction with Arm-PCR of CDR3 regions. One entry per CDR3 protein, called by TCRdb with MiXCR from the multiplex PCR reads. The sample contains about 560,000 distinct CDR3 sequences, roughly 15% of which appear only once. Time point: newly diagnosed GD, antithyroid drugs for less than 3 months. The TCR library was made from RNA that had been extracted from PBMCs in TRIzol. The CDR3 has 14 amino acids. The V end was cut by 3 bases, the J end by 0 bases, with 11 bases between. CDR1 DFQATT and CDR2 SNEGSKA come from the germline V gene (reference sequence). These data were also reused for a study on T cells in Graves' hyperthyroidism and ophthalmopathy. That study reports: The HTBI primer set served for first-round RT-PCR of the TCR CDR3.

Source: peripheral blood mononuclear cells (PBMCs), taken at new diagnosis, from a patient treated with antithyroid drugs. V gene TRBV20-1 combines with J gene TRBJ1-1, with D perhaps TRBD1 (5 bases). This receptor was obtained from a man aged 18 to 30 with Graves disease. The CDR3 DNA follows: TGCAGTGCTAGGGACAACCAGATGAACACTGAAGCTTTCTTT. Its protein is CSARDNQMNTEAFF.